The clone carrying this T cell receptor (beta chain) was counted only a few times. The antigen is not known. The authors obtained PBMCs from around 11 ml of fresh peripheral blood. The data originate from a study of T cells in Graves' hyperthyroidism and ophthalmopathy. Study-level background: Once the initial diagnosis was made, peripheral blood was obtained before any treatment.

RNA transcripts provided the source from which TCR beta CDR3 regions were amplified. First-round RT-PCR with HTBI primers amplified the TCR CDR3 region. TCRdb analysed the multiplex PCR reads with MiXCR anew, one entry per CDR3 protein. The repertoire holds under 650,000 distinct CDR3 sequences, with 15% to 20% as singletons. Study-wide results and caveats: Blood held most thyroid clonotypes expanded above 0.001 frequency. Median prediction lead before ophthalmopathy onset was about 6.3 months with the model.

This TCR derives from a woman aged 25 to 45 with Graves' hyperthyroidism. Sequenced sample: blood.

CDR3 DNA: TGTGCCAGCGGGGAGCTGTTTTTT. It is translated as CASGELFF. The chain joins TRBV6-5 to TRBJ2-2; no clear D. The germline V gene has CDR1 MNHEY and CDR2 SVGAGI. Trimming pared 8 bases from V and 8 bases from J, leaving 0 bases between. CDR3 length: 8 amino acids.